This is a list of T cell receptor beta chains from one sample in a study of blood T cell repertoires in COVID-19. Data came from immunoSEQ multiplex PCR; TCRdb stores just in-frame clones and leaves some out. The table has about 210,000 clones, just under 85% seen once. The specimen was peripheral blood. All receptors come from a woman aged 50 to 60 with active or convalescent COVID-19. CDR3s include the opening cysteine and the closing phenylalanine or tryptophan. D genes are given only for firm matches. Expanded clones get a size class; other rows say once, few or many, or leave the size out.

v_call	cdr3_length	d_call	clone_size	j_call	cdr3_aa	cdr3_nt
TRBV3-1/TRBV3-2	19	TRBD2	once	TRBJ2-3	CASSPSLTSGSTGTDTQYF	TGTGCCAGCAGCCCCAGCTTGACTAGCGGGAGTACGGGCACAGATACGCAGTATTTT
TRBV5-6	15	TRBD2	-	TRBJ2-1	CASSSLREYYNEQFF	TGTGCCAGCAGCTCCCTGCGGGAGTACTACAATGAGCAGTTCTTC
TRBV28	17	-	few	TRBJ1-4	CASSFPPHAGLGEKLFF	TGTGCCAGCAGTTTCCCACCCCATGCGGGGCTCGGAGAAAAACTGTTTTTT
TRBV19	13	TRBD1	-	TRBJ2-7	CASLDRATYEQYF	TGTGCCAGCCTGGACAGGGCTACCTACGAGCAGTACTTC
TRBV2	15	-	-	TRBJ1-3	CASSLGGASGNTIYF	TGTGCCAGCAGTCTGGGGGGGGCGTCGGGAAACACCATATATTTT
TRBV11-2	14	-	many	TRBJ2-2	CASSPDSNTGELFF	TGTGCCAGCAGCCCAGACTCAAACACCGGGGAGCTGTTTTTT
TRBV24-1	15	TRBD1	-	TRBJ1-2	CATSDSGQGGRGYTF	TGTGCCACCAGTGATTCGGGACAGGGGGGGAGAGGCTACACCTTC
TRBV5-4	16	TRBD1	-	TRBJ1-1	CASRPNRGRLNTEAFF	TGTGCCAGCAGACCCAACAGGGGAAGGTTGAACACTGAAGCTTTCTTT
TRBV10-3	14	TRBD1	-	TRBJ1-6	CATRGTGENSPLHF	TGTGCCACCCGAGGGACAGGGGAAAATTCACCCCTCCACTTT
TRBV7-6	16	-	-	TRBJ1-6	CASSLSGISYNSPLHF	TGTGCCAGCAGCCTATCGGGGATTTCCTATAATTCACCCCTCCACTTT
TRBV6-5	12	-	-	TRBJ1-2	CASSYRGYGYTF	TGTGCCAGCAGTTACAGGGGCTATGGCTACACCTTC
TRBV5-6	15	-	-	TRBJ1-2	CASSYLGGASGGYTF	TGTGCCAGCAGCTACCTCGGGGGGGCGTCAGGTGGCTACACCTTC
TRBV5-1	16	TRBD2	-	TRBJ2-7	CASSSTTSGGMYEQYF	TGCGCCAGCAGCTCGACGACTAGCGGGGGGATGTACGAGCAGTACTTC
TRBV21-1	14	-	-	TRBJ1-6	CASSAQGRDSPLHF	TGTGCCAGCAGCGCCCAGGGGAGAGATTCACCCCTCCACTTT
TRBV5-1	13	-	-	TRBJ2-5	CASSSRTEETQYF	TGCGCCAGCAGCTCGAGGACAGAAGAGACCCAGTACTTC
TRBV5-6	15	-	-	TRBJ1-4	CASSWWGLANEKLFF	TGTGCCAGCAGCTGGTGGGGGCTGGCTAATGAAAAACTGTTTTTT
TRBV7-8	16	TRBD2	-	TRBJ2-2	CASSSKLAGVIGELFF	TGTGCCAGCAGCTCCAAGTTAGCGGGGGTTATCGGGGAGCTGTTTTTT
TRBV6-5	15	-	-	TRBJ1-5	CASTPDSNSNQPQHF	TGTGCCAGCACTCCCGACAGCAATAGCAATCAGCCCCAGCATTTT
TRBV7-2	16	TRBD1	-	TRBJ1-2	CAEMRDSLTLNYGYTF	TGTGCGGAGATGCGGGACAGTCTCACCCTTAACTATGGCTACACCTTC
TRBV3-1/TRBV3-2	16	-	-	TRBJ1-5	CASSQAAGGGSQPQHF	TGTGCCAGCAGCCAAGCTGCTGGGGGCGGCAGCCAGCCCCAGCATTTT
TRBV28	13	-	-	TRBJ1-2	CASSLNRVGGYTF	TGTGCCAGCAGTTTAAACAGGGTGGGTGGCTACACCTTC
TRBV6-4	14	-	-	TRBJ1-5	CASSVSGEGQPQHF	TGTGCCAGCAGTGTGTCCGGGGAGGGGCAGCCCCAGCATTTT